This T cell receptor (beta chain) was documented in a study of liver allograft versus peripheral blood T cells. Study overall: A comparison was made between T cell receptor repertoires in transplanted livers and those in recipients' peripheral blood.

This clonotype rates as medium-sized. TCRdb re-called the reads through MiXCR, storing one row per CDR3 protein. This repertoire shows some 1,200 distinct CDR3 sequences, around 15% found once; its top ten account for about 20%. V lost 2 bases and J lost 6, with 11 bases in between. CDR1 and CDR2 (germline): MDHEN, SYDVKM. CDR3 length equals 14 residues. V gene TRBV28 combines with J gene TRBJ2-1; maybe TRBD2 (5 bases). This receptor was obtained from a human patient who had a liver transplant. The graft donor may have given rise to some T cells. For the CDR3, the DNA is TGTGCCAGCAGTTTAGTCGGCGGGCCCAATGAGCAGTTCTTC. This encodes CASSLVGGPNEQFF.